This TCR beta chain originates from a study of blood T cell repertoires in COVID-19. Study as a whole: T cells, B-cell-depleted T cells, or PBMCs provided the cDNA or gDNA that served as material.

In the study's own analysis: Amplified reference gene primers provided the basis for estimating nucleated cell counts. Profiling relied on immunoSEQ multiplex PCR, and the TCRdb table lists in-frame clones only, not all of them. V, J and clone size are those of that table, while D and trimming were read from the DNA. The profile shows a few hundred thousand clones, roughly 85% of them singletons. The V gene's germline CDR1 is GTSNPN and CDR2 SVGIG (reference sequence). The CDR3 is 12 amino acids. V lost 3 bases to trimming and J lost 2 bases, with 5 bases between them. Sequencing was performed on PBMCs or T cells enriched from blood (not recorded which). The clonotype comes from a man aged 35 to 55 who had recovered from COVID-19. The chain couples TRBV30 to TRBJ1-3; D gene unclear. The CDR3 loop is CAWSPAGNTIYF. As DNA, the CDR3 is TGTGCCTGGAGCCCCGCTGGAAACACCATATATTTT.